This entry features one T cell receptor (beta chain) sequence. Repertoires were generated with immunoSEQ multiplex PCR, while TCRdb's copy carries only in-frame clones and drops some. The sample includes 270,000 or so clones, 85% to 90% of them seen just once. The record originates from a study of blood T cell repertoires in COVID-19. This CDR3 is built from 15 residues. The V gene lost 2 bases and the J gene lost 1 base, with 12 bases spanning the gap. In germline, CDR1 is LNHNV, CDR2 YYDKDF (reference sequence). This rearrangement joins TRBV15 to TRBJ2-7, with D perhaps matching TRBD1 (5 bases). Specimen: peripheral blood. This sequence originates from a human donor in a cohort sampled during active COVID-19. The CDR3 nucleotides read TGTGCCACCAGCAGAAACAGGATCTCGTCCTACGAGCAGTACTTC. It is translated as CATSRNRISSYEQYF.